This T cell receptor beta chain derives from a study of T cell responses to AZD1222 COVID-19 vaccine. Concerning this clone: A read error may produce the germline difference seen at one junction end.

Repertoires were generated with immunoSEQ multiplex PCR, while TCRdb's copy carries only in-frame clones and drops some. The table shows under 150,000 clones, with almost 85% occurring only once. The CDR3 sequence is 15 residues long. Per germline, CDR1 SGHRS and CDR2 YFSETQ. This specimen consisted of peripheral blood, obtained 28 days after the second dose of the MenACWY control vaccine. The V call is TRBV5-1, the J call TRBJ1-1; no definite D call. This TCR came from an adult who received the MenACWY meningococcal vaccine as a control. Written as DNA, the CDR3 is TGCGCCAGCAGCTTGGTGGGCAGCCGCAACAGTGAAGCTTTCTTT. Translating it yields CASSLVGSRNSEAFF. Complete variable domain (other parts from reference TRBV5-1 and TRBJ1-1): KAGVTQTPRYLIKTRGQQVTLSCSPISGHRSVSWYQQTPGQGLQFLFEYFSETQRNKGNFPGRFSGRQFSNSRSEMNVSTLELGDSALYLCASSLVGSRNSEAFFGQGTRLTVV.